The 10 T cell receptor beta chains listed next were all sequenced from one sample in a study of beta chain features in type 1 diabetes. The investigators reverse transcribed all of the isolated RNA, so they sequenced expressed TCRB transcripts. The method was immunoSEQ multiplex PCR; TCRdb's version includes in-frame clones alone and lacks a portion of them. Of 630,000 or so clones listed, more than 13% are singletons. Overall study results and limits: A moderate, significant TCRB CDR3 shortening appeared in type 1 diabetes across four CD4+ subsets.

These receptors have no known antigen. The sequenced sample consisted of naive CD4+ T cells from blood. The source is a man between 18 and 29 years old with type 1 diabetes.

The gene calls are TRBV5-1 and TRBJ2-7; 8 bases match TRBD1. Unmatched junction bases numbered 6, after V lost 4 bases and J lost 9 bases. The CDR3 is 12 amino acids. CDR1 is SGHRS, CDR2 YFSETQ, per germline. The CDR3 nucleotides read TGCGCCAGCAGCACAGGGACAGGCCCGCAGTACTTC. As protein: CASSTGTGPQYF.

The gene calls are TRBV19 and TRBJ1-2, with D uncertain. This CDR3 region has 11 residues. Germline values: CDR1 LNHDA, CDR2 SQIVND (reference sequence). Between the trimmed V and J ends, which lost 4 bases and 7 bases, there was a span of 7 bases. The CDR3 sequence: CASSTPGGYTF. In DNA, the CDR3 is TGTGCCAGTAGTACCCCCGGTGGCTACACCTTC.

The chain has TRBV5-1 and TRBJ2-1; 9 nucleotides agree with TRBD2. Germline V gene data show CDR1 as SGHRS and CDR2 as YFSETQ. The V and J ends lost 3 bases and 2 bases, in that order; junction bases with no gene match: 3. The CDR3 runs to 15 residues. CDR3 DNA: TGCGCCAGCAGCTGGACTAGCGTCGCCTACAATGAGCAGTTCTTC. Translation: CASSWTSVAYNEQFF.

In this sample, this clone turned up a few times. The chain joins TRBV15 to TRBJ1-4, with 9 bases aligning to TRBD1. Germline V gene lookup returns CDR1 LNHNV and CDR2 YYDKDF (reference sequence). CDR3 size: 17 residues. V gave up 1 base and J gave up 5 bases; unmatched junction bases: 8. CDR3 nucleotide sequence: TGTGCCACCAGCAGAGCTCACAGGGGGCTCAAGAATGAAAAACTGTTTTTT. Its protein is CATSRAHRGLKNEKLFF.

This clone was counted a few times. The V gene is TRBV9, the J gene TRBJ2-3, with 10 bases aligning to TRBD2. V was clipped by 0 bases and J by 4 bases; unmatched bases: 8. In germline, CDR1 is SGDLS, CDR2 YYNGEE. This CDR3 has 17 residues. This CDR3 is CASSVASSGGVSDTQYF. The DNA of the CDR3 is TGTGCCAGCAGCGTAGCCTCCAGCGGGGGGGTTTCAGATACGCAGTATTTT.

The rearrangement joins TRBV9 to TRBJ1-1, with a possible D match to TRBD1 (5 bases). CDR3 length: 18 amino acids. The V end was cut by 0 bases, the J end by 5 bases, with 23 bases between. Germline V CDR1 and CDR2: SGDLS, YYNGEE. DNA for the CDR3: TGTGCCAGCAGCGTAGAACCTAATCAAGAGGGGAGGAGAACTGAAGCTTTCTTT. This gives the protein CASSVEPNQEGRRTEAFF.

On this clone itself: Different DNA sequences within this sample yield the same CDR3. The chain links TRBV5-1 to TRBJ1-3; D ambiguous. Trimming removed 1 base at V and 0 bases at J, with 8 bases between. Germline CDR1 is SGHRS and CDR2 is YFSETQ. The CDR3 runs to 15 residues. CDR3 region: CASSLTGDSGNTIYF. In nucleotides, the CDR3 is TGCGCCAGCAGCTTGACGGGAGACTCTGGAAACACCATATATTTT.

This chain uses TRBV7-2 with TRBJ1-4; D is uncertain. V was trimmed by 4 bases and J by 8 bases, leaving 20 bases between them. There are 16 residues in the CDR3. Germline lookup yields CDR1 SGHTA and CDR2 FQGNSA. Here the CDR3 DNA reads TGTGCCAGCAGCTCCCGTTGGAGCCTACAAGGGGAAAAACTGTTTTTT. It encodes CASSSRWSLQGEKLFF.

The chain recombines TRBV30 with TRBJ2-3; TRBD2 aligns across 13 bases. Germline V CDR1 and CDR2: GTSNPN, SVGIG (reference sequence). The CDR3 sequence is 16 residues long. Trimming cost V 5 bases and J 5 bases; bases outside gene matches: 10. CDR3 loop: CAWGNQLAGGQDTQYF. The CDR3 region has the DNA TGTGCCTGGGGAAATCAACTAGCGGGGGGGCAAGATACGCAGTATTTT. The complete variable domain, with remaining parts taken from reference TRBV30 and TRBJ2-3, reads SQTIHQWPATLVQPVGSPLSLECTVEGTSNPNLYWYRQAAGRGLQLLFYSVGIGQISSEVPQNLSASRPQDRQFILSSKKLLLSDSGFYLCAWGNQLAGGQDTQYFGPGTRLTVL.

This clone was seen only a few times. The V gene is TRBV13, the J gene TRBJ2-7; D gene unclear. This CDR3 spans 12 amino acids. The germline V gene has CDR1 PRHDT and CDR2 FYEKMQ (reference sequence). Trimming pared 1 base from V and 6 bases from J, leaving 7 bases between. In nucleotides, the CDR3 is TGTGCCAGCAGCTTAGCGGATGGCGAGCAGTACTTC. It encodes CASSLADGEQYF.